This T cell receptor beta chain derives from a study of PD-L1 blockade in urothelial cancer. Study-level information: Bladder-origin urothelial cancer in males covered twenty-five of 29 patients.

The CDR3 contains 13 residues. CDR1 SGHRS and CDR2 YFSETQ come from the germline V gene. Trimming left V 0 bases short and J 6 bases short, with 7 bases between. This table comes from immunoSEQ multiplex PCR, and its TCRdb copy is limited to in-frame clones, with some not included. The repertoire holds about 130,000 clones, with approximately 84% as singletons. As to time point: pretreatment peripheral blood. Source: PBMCs, taken around atezolizumab (anti-PD-L1) treatment. The V gene is TRBV5-1, the J gene TRBJ2-1; D remains ambiguous. The receptor comes from a man between 45 and 60 years old with urothelial cancer. The CDR3 loop is CASSLGQLNEQFF. The CDR3 DNA sequence: TGCGCCAGCAGCTTGGGACAACTCAATGAGCAGTTCTTC.